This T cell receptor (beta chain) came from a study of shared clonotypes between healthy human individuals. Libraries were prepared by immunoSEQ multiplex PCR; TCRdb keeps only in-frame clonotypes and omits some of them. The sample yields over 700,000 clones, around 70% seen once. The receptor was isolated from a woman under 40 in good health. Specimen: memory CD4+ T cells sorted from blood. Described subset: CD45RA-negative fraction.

DNA of the CDR3: TGTGCCAGCAGCGTAGACGGGGGGCGGAGAGCTTTCTTT. Translating gives CASSVDGGRRAFF. The chain couples TRBV9 to TRBJ1-1; tentatively, D is TRBD1 (6 bases). V was trimmed by 0 bases and J by 10 bases, leaving 13 bases between them. Germline V gives CDR1 SGDLS, CDR2 YYNGEE. This CDR3 has 13 amino acids.